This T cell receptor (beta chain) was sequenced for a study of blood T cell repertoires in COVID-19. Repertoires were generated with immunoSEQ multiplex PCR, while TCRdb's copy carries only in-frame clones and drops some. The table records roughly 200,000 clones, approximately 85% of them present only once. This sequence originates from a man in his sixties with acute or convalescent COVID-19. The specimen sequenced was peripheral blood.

The CDR3 DNA sequence: TGCGCCAGCAGCTTGGGCACTCGTAATCTTGAGCAGTTCTTC. Its protein product is CASSLGTRNLEQFF. The chain employs TRBV5-1 and TRBJ2-1; D is unresolved. The CDR3 length is 14 residues. V lost 0 bases to trimming and J lost 9 bases, with 13 bases between them. Germline V CDR1 and CDR2: SGHRS, YFSETQ.